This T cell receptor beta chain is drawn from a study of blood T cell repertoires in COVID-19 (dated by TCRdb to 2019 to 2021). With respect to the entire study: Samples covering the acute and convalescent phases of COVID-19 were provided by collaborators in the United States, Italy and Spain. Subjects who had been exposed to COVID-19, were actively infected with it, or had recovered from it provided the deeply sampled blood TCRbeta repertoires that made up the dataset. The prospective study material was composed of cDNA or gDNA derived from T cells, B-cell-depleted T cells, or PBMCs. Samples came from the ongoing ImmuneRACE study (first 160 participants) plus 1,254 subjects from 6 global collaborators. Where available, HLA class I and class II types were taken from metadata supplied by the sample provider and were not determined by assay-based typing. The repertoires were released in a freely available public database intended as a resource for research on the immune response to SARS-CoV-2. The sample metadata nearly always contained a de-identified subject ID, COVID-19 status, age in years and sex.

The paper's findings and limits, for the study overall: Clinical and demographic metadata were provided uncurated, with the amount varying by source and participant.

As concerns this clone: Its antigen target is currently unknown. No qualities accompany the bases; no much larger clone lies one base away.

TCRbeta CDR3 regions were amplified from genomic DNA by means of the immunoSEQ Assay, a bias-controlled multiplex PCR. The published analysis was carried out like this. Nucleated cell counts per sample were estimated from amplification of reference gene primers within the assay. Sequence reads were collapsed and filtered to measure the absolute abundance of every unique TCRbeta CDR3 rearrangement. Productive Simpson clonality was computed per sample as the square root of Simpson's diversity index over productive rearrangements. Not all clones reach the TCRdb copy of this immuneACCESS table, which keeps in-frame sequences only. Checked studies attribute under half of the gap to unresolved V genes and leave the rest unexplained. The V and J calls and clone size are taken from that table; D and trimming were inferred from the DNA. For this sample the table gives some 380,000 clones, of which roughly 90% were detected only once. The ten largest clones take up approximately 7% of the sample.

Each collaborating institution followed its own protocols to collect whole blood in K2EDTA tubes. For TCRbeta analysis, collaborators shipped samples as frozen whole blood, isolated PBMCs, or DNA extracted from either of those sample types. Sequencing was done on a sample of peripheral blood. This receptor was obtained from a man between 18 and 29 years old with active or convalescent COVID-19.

The DNA is TGTGCCAGCAGCCTAGAGGGGGGGGCGCGTGGTGGCTACACCTTC. Its protein product is CASSLEGGARGGYTF. The V and J genes are TRBV28 and TRBJ1-2, and TRBD1 may be the D gene, going by 6 matching bases. Spanning cysteine to phenylalanine, the CDR3 consists of 15 amino acids. Only the CDR3 portion is preserved as DNA: 45 bases, with reading frame beginning at the first base. Sequences MDHEN (CDR1) and SYDVKM (CDR2) are obtained from the germline V gene. Trimming removed 6 bases from V and 7 bases from J, leaving 21 bases between the germline ends.